This entry lists 23 T cell receptor beta chains sequenced from one sample in a study of shared clonotypes between healthy human individuals. Libraries were prepared by immunoSEQ multiplex PCR; TCRdb keeps only in-frame clonotypes and omits some of them. This sample has some 500,000 clones, with 95% to 97% found just once. The sequencing input was naive CD4+ T cells sorted from blood. This sample's subset: CD45RA+ positively selected. The receptor set was obtained from a young woman in good health.

The rearrangement links TRBV7-9 to TRBJ2-3; D is unclear. CDR3 length: 13 amino acids. The germline V gene has CDR1 SEHNR and CDR2 FQNEAQ (reference sequence). V was clipped by 7 bases and J by 0 bases, with 8 bases between them. CDR3 residues: CASKTESTDTQYF. The CDR3 nucleotides read TGTGCCAGCAAGACGGAAAGCACAGATACGCAGTATTTT.

The V and J genes are TRBV19 and TRBJ2-1, with 16 bases aligning to TRBD2. V lost 5 bases, J lost 7 bases, and 2 bases stayed unmatched. There are 15 residues in the CDR3. CDR1 LNHDA and CDR2 SQIVND come from the germline V gene (reference sequence). The CDR3 DNA reads TGTGCCAGTAGTGTGGGACTAGCGGGAGGGAATGAGCAGTTCTTC. Translating gives CASSVGLAGGNEQFF.

The V call is TRBV6-5, the J call TRBJ2-1; D gene ambiguous. V shed 0 bases and J shed 0 bases, with 6 bases lying between them. The CDR3 extends over 15 amino acids. Germline CDR1 reads MNHEY; CDR2 reads SVGAGI. The CDR3 nucleotides read TGTGCCAGCAGTTACTCGAGTAGCTCCTACAATGAGCAGTTCTTC. Translation: CASSYSSSSYNEQFF.

The CDR3 DNA reads TGCGCCAGCAGCTTGGCCGATCAGTCGTCCACCTACGAGCAGTACTTC. Its translation: CASSLADQSSTYEQYF. This chain joins TRBV5-1 and TRBJ2-7, with D unclear. The CDR3 length is 16 residues. With 0 bases removed from V and 2 bases from J, the gap between germline ends came to 15 bases. In germline, CDR1 is SGHRS, CDR2 YFSETQ.

The V gene is TRBV30, the J gene TRBJ2-7; 8 positions match TRBD2. After removal of 2 bases from V and 1 base from J, the junction contained 4 bases not matched to a gene. CDR1 and CDR2 from the germline V gene are GTSNPN and SVGIG (reference sequence). The CDR3 spans 14 residues. CDR3 coding DNA: TGTGCCTGGAGTCGGGGGGGAAATTCCTACGAGCAGTACTTC. It yields the protein CAWSRGGNSYEQYF.

This chain joins TRBV27 and TRBJ2-3; 8 bases fit TRBD2. With V trimmed by 6 bases and J by 6 bases, 8 bases remained unmatched. Germline lookup yields CDR1 MNHEY and CDR2 SMNVEV (reference sequence). The length of the CDR3 is 14 residues. This CDR3 reads CASSPGTRTDTQYF. The DNA for the CDR3 is TGTGCCAGCAGCCCGGGGACTAGAACCGATACGCAGTATTTT.

This chain uses TRBV7-2 with TRBJ1-4; no clear D. Trimming stripped 5 bases from V and 8 bases from J, with 6 bases between. The germline gives CDR1 SGHTA, CDR2 FQGNSA. The CDR3 length is 11 residues. CDR3 in amino acids: CASSRGEKLFF. In DNA, the CDR3 is TGTGCCAGCAGCCGAGGCGAAAAACTGTTTTTT.

CDR3 amino acids: CASRRTTEAFF. The CDR3 nucleotides read TGTGCCAGCAGGCGTACCACTGAAGCTTTCTTT. This sequence joins TRBV28 and TRBJ1-1; the D is unclear. Germline CDR1 is MDHEN and CDR2 is SYDVKM. This CDR3 spans 11 amino acids. V lost 6 bases and J 4 bases, leaving 6 bases between the germline ends.

CDR3 in amino acids: CATTPGGQIKNIQYF. As DNA, the CDR3 is TGTGCCACCACCCCCGGGGGACAAATAAAAAACATTCAGTACTTC. The chain combines TRBV15 with TRBJ2-4; D may match TRBD1 or TRBD2 (6 bases each). Trimming removed 7 bases at V and 4 bases at J, with 17 bases between. Germline CDR1 is LNHNV and CDR2 is YYDKDF (reference sequence). This CDR3 is built from 15 residues.

This clone was counted once. The J gene is TRBJ2-3, the V gene TRBV11-3; 8 nucleotides align to TRBD1. The V segment lost 3 bases and the J segment 1 base; nucleotides outside the gene matches: 6. Germline values: CDR1 SGHNT, CDR2 YENEEA. CDR3 length equals 16 residues. This CDR3 reads CASSFGTGKGTDTQYF. In nucleotides, the CDR3 is TGTGCCAGCAGCTTCGGGACAGGAAAGGGCACAGATACGCAGTATTTT.

About this clone itself: An end of the junction does not agree with germline; a read error may underlie this. The CDR3 here is CASSLGGKEAQYF. The CDR3 bases are TGTGCCAGCAGTTTGGGCGGGAAAGAGGCCCAGTACTTC. The rearrangement joins TRBV28 to TRBJ2-5, with D maybe TRBD2 (6 bases). Germline V CDR1 and CDR2: MDHEN, SYDVKM. The CDR3 runs to 13 residues.

DNA of the CDR3: TGTGCCGGGGGGACTGGATTCCCCCAGCATTTT. Translating gives CAGGTGFPQHF. This sequence joins TRBV6-5 and TRBJ1-5; TRBD1 might be the D (5 bases). Trimming removed 11 bases from V and 10 bases from J, with 15 bases in between. The CDR3 consists of 11 residues. From germline, CDR1 is MNHEY and CDR2 SVGAGI.

The V call is TRBV2, the J call TRBJ1-1; a possible D gene is TRBD1 (5 bases). CDR1 and CDR2 (germline): SNHLY, FYNNEI. The germline V and J ends were trimmed by 2 bases and 3 bases, with 13 bases remaining between them. The CDR3 runs 15 residues. The CDR3 coding sequence is TGTGCCAGCAGTGAATTGGGGGTCTGGGACACTGAAGCTTTCTTT. It translates to CASSELGVWDTEAFF.

The chain has TRBV2 and TRBJ2-7; D possibly corresponds to TRBD1 (6 bases). The CDR3 loop spans 15 amino acids. Per the germline V gene, CDR1 is SNHLY and CDR2 is FYNNEI. V lost 7 bases to trimming and J lost 0 bases, with 16 bases between them. CDR3 DNA: TGTGCCAGCAAAGACCTAGGGGGTGGCTCCTACGAGCAGTACTTC. Protein sequence: CASKDLGGGSYEQYF.

The V call is TRBV28, the J call TRBJ2-7; D gene unclear. Germline lookup yields CDR1 MDHEN and CDR2 SYDVKM. The CDR3 extends over 15 amino acids. Trimming stripped 2 bases from V and 1 base from J, with 12 bases between. The chain's CDR3 is CASSLAQTPSYEQYF. The DNA for the CDR3 is TGTGCCAGCAGTTTAGCTCAGACACCTTCCTACGAGCAGTACTTC.

The chain links TRBV19 to TRBJ2-5; TRBD1 agrees at 8 bases. Looked up from germline, CDR1 is LNHDA and CDR2 is SQIVND (reference sequence). The CDR3 is 15 amino acids. Trimming cost V 5 bases and J 5 bases; bases outside gene matches: 10. The CDR3 coding sequence is TGTGCCAGTAGTCCTAAGGACAGGGCGCGGGAGACCCAGTACTTC. Residues: CASSPKDRARETQYF.

The genes are TRBV2 and TRBJ2-7; TRBD2 matches 7 bases. The CDR3 spans 12 residues. The germline V gene has CDR1 SNHLY and CDR2 FYNNEI. Trimming cost V 7 bases and J 7 bases; bases outside gene matches: 7. Here the CDR3 reads CASKAGVWEQYF. CDR3 nucleotides: TGTGCCAGCAAGGCGGGAGTATGGGAGCAGTACTTC.

The rearrangement uses TRBV27 and TRBJ1-2, with D possibly TRBD1 on 5 matching bases. The V gene's germline CDR1 is MNHEY and CDR2 SMNVEV (reference sequence). The germline V and J ends were trimmed by 6 bases and 0 bases, with 17 bases remaining between them. This CDR3 region has 16 residues. CDR3 sequence reads: CASRSGASKTNYGYTF. The CDR3 region has the DNA TGTGCCAGCAGAAGTGGGGCCAGTAAGACTAACTATGGCTACACCTTC.

About this clone itself: A read error may account for a junction end that differs from germline. The chain recombines TRBV29-1 with TRBJ2-2, with D perhaps matching TRBD2 (6 bases). The CDR3 totals 14 residues. Germline-derived CDR1 and CDR2 are SQVTM and ANQGSEA. The CDR3 DNA follows: TGCAGCGTCTCGGGACTCCAGGTTACCGGGGAGCTGGTTTTT. As protein: CSVSGLQVTGELVF.

The chain is built from TRBV7-9 and TRBJ2-2, with D perhaps matching TRBD2 (5 bases). Germline loops: CDR1 SEHNR, CDR2 FQNEAQ (reference sequence). V shed 8 bases and J shed 2 bases, with 15 bases lying between them. The CDR3 is 15 residues long. DNA for the CDR3: TGTGCCAGCTCTGGTCCCCGGGAAAACACCGGGGAGCTGTTTTTT. Its protein product is CASSGPRENTGELFF. Full variable domain (missing parts from reference TRBV7-9 and TRBJ2-2): DTGVSQNPRHKITKRGQNVTFRCDPISEHNRLYWYRQTLGQGPEFLTYFQNEAQLEKSRLLSDRFSAERPKGSFSTLEIQRTEQGDSAMYLCASSGPRENTGELFFGEGSRLTVL.

This CDR3 is CASSLFGPSDTGELFF. As DNA, the CDR3 is TGTGCCAGCAGCTTATTTGGGCCTAGTGACACCGGGGAGCTGTTTTTT. V and J are TRBV11-3 and TRBJ2-2, with D unclear. The CDR3 sequence is 16 residues long. Germline V gene data show CDR1 as SGHNT and CDR2 as YENEEA. V was shortened by 2 bases and J by 3 bases, with 13 bases between the two germline ends. The whole variable domain, filled in from reference TRBV11-3 and TRBJ2-2, reads EAGVVQSPRYKIIEKKQPVAFWCNPISGHNTLYWYLQNLGQGPELLIRYENEEAVDDSQLPKDRFSAERLKGVDSTLKIQPAELGDSAVYLCASSLFGPSDTGELFFGEGSRLTVL.

The rearrangement links TRBV6-1 to TRBJ2-2; TRBD1 is a possible D gene (6 bases). The CDR3 spans 14 residues. The V gene's germline CDR1 is MNHNS and CDR2 SASEGT. V was shortened by 11 bases and J by 3 bases, with 16 bases between the two germline ends. CDR3 nucleotide sequence: TGTGCCGGACGGACAGATAGGGACACCGGGGAGCTGTTTTTT. This sequence encodes CAGRTDRDTGELFF.

CDR3 nucleotide sequence: TGTGCCATCAGTGCCCGCATCGGGTTAGCGGCTATCTCCTACGAGCAGTACTTC. Translated, it gives CAISARIGLAAISYEQYF. This rearrangement joins TRBV10-3 to TRBJ2-7, with D perhaps matching TRBD2 (6 bases). Trimming pared 4 bases from V and 0 bases from J, leaving 22 bases between. This CDR3 is built from 18 residues. Germline V lookup: CDR1 ENHRY, CDR2 SYGVKD.